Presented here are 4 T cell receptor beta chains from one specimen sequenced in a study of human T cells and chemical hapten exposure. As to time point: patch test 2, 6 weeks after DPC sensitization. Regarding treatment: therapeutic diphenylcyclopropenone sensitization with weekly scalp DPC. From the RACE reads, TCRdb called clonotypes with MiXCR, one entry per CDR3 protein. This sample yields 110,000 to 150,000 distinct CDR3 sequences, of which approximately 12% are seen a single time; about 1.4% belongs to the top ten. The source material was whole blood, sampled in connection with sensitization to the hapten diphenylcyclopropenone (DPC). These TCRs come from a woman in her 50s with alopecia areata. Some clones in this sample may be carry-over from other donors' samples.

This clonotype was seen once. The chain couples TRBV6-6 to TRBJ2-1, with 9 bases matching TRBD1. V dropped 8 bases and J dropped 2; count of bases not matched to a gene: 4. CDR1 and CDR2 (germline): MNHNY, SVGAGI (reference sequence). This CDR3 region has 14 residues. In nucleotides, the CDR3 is TGTGCCAGCCACCGGGACAGGGCCTACAATGAGCAGTTCTTC. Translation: CASHRDRAYNEQFF.

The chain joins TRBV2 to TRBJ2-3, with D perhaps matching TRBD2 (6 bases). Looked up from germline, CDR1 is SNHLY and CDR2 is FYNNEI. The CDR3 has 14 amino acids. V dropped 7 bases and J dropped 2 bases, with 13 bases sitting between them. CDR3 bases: TGTGCCAGCACCAGGGACTCCCCCACAGATACGCAGTATTTT. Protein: CASTRDSPTDTQYF.

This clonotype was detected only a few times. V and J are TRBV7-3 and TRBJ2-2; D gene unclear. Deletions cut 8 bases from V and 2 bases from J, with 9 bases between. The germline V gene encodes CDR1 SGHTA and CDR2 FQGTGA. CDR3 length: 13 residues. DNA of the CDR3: TGTGCCAGCGGCTACCAAAACACCGGGGAGCTGTTTTTT. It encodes CASGYQNTGELFF.

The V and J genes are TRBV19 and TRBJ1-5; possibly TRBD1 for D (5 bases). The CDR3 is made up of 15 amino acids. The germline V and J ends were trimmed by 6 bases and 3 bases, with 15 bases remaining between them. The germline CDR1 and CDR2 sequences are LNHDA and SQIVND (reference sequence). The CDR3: CASRARGGNNQPQHF. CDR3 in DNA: TGTGCCAGTAGAGCCCGGGGGGGTAACAATCAGCCCCAGCATTTT.